Presented here are 26 T cell receptor beta chains from one specimen sequenced in a study of blood T cell repertoires in COVID-19. Data came from immunoSEQ multiplex PCR; TCRdb stores just in-frame clones and leaves some out. The data hold fewer than 400,000 clones, with 92% observed a single time. The specimen sequenced was PBMCs or T cells enriched from blood (not recorded which). These receptors were taken from a woman aged 30 to 39 who had recovered from COVID-19.

V usage is TRBV4-2 and J usage is TRBJ1-2, with 9 bases matching TRBD1. The V gene's germline CDR1 is LGHNA and CDR2 YNFKEQ. The CDR3 consists of 15 residues. After removal of 4 bases from V and 1 base from J, the junction contained 4 bases not matched to a gene. CDR3 residues: CASSLLDRGNYGYTF. In DNA form, the CDR3 reads TGTGCCAGCAGCCTCCTGGACAGGGGTAACTATGGCTACACCTTC.

The chain carries TRBV28 and TRBJ1-6; TRBD1 might be the D (5 bases). Germline V CDR1 and CDR2: MDHEN, SYDVKM. This CDR3 is 12 amino acids long. V was trimmed by 7 bases and J by 6 bases, leaving 7 bases between them. CDR3: CASMGPNSPLHF. In DNA form, the CDR3 reads TGTGCCAGCATGGGGCCTAATTCACCCCTCCACTTT.

CDR3 protein: CASSPGTSGTTDTQYF. The CDR3 nucleotides read TGCGCCAGCAGCCCCGGGACTAGCGGGACCACAGATACGCAGTATTTT. The chain carries TRBV5-1 and TRBJ2-3; the match to TRBD2 covers 13 bases. V lost 4 bases to trimming and J lost 2 bases; unmatched junction nucleotides: 4. This CDR3 comprises 16 residues. Germline V gene lookup returns CDR1 SGHRS and CDR2 YFSETQ.

The chain recombines TRBV7-9 with TRBJ2-3, with 11 bases fitting TRBD1. The V and J ends lost 4 bases and 4 bases, in that order; junction bases with no gene match: 10. Germline V gene data show CDR1 as SEHNR and CDR2 as FQNEAQ (reference sequence). The CDR3 spans 17 residues. CDR3 coding DNA: TGTGCCAGCAGCTCCCTGAGGGACAGGGGGAACGCAGATACGCAGTATTTT. It translates to CASSSLRDRGNADTQYF.

As for this clone: This may be a read error: a much more frequent sequence differs by one nucleotide. This chain uses TRBV7-2 with TRBJ1-2; a possible D gene is TRBD1 (6 bases). V dropped 3 bases and J dropped 0 bases, with 8 bases sitting between them. Looked up from germline, CDR1 is SGHTA and CDR2 is FQGNSA. The CDR3 runs 14 residues. The CDR3 is CASSLAGANYGYTF. CDR3 sequence (DNA): TGTGCCAGCAGCTTGGCAGGGGCTAACTATGGCTACACCTTC.

The chain has TRBV19 and TRBJ2-1; 8 bases map to TRBD2. The V gene's germline CDR1 is LNHDA and CDR2 SQIVND (reference sequence). J lost 4 bases, V lost 7 bases, and 15 bases had no gene match. The CDR3 totals 17 residues. The CDR3 DNA reads TGTGCCAGTACCTCGGGTAGCGGGGAAATGGGTTACAATGAGCAGTTCTTC. Protein sequence: CASTSGSGEMGYNEQFF.

The chain carries TRBV7-2 and TRBJ2-1; 7 nucleotides agree with TRBD1. The germline V gene has CDR1 SGHTA and CDR2 FQGNSA. The CDR3 has 15 amino acids. V dropped 4 bases and J dropped 4; count of bases not matched to a gene: 7. The CDR3 region is CASSSAGTDYNEQFF. The DNA for the CDR3 is TGTGCCAGCAGCTCCGCCGGGACAGATTACAATGAGCAGTTCTTC.

V and J are TRBV5-5 and TRBJ2-2; unclear D gene. The V end was cut by 2 bases, the J end by 1 base, with 9 bases between. The CDR3 covers 15 residues. Germline assignment: CDR1 SGHKS and CDR2 YYEKEE (reference sequence). CDR3 coding DNA: TGTGCCAGCAGCTTAAGTTCACTGAACACCGGGGAGCTGTTTTTT. It translates to CASSLSSLNTGELFF.

CDR3 bases: TGTGCCAGCAGTTACGACAGGGCTCTTTGGTATTTT. Translated: CASSYDRALWYF. This chain uses TRBV27 with TRBJ2-3; 7 bases are shared with TRBD1. With V trimmed by 4 bases and J by 14 bases, 9 bases remained unmatched. The CDR3 sequence is 12 residues long. In germline, CDR1 is MNHEY, CDR2 SMNVEV (reference sequence).

The chain is built from TRBV19 and TRBJ2-5; no definite D call. Germline V gene data show CDR1 as LNHDA and CDR2 as SQIVND (reference sequence). Trimming left V 3 bases short and J 3 bases short, with 8 bases between. The CDR3 spans 13 residues. The CDR3 nucleotides read TGTGCCAGTAGTATTTATCCGGAAGAGACCCAGTACTTC. Amino acids: CASSIYPEETQYF. Using reference TRBV19 and TRBJ2-5 for the parts outside the CDR3, the full variable domain is DGGITQSPKYLFRKEGQNVTLSCEQNLNHDAMYWYRQDPGQGLRLIYYSQIVNDFQKGDIAEGYSVSREKKESFPLTVTSAQKNPTAFYLCASSIYPEETQYFGPGTRLLVL.

The chain recombines TRBV9 with TRBJ1-1; D remains unclear. This CDR3 has 12 residues. Germline values: CDR1 SGDLS, CDR2 YYNGEE. V shed 0 bases and J shed 3 bases, with 3 bases lying between them. The CDR3 region has the DNA TGTGCCAGCAGCGTAGGAGACACTGAAGCTTTCTTT. Translated: CASSVGDTEAFF. Full variable domain (remainder filled in from reference TRBV9 and TRBJ1-1): DSGVTQTPKHLITATGQRVTLRCSPRSGDLSVYWYQQSLDQGLQFLIQYYNGEERAKGNILERFSAQQFPDLHSELNLSSLELGDSALYFCASSVGDTEAFFGQGTRLTVV.

The J gene is TRBJ2-3, the V gene TRBV15, with D maybe TRBD1 (6 bases). V dropped 5 bases and J dropped 0 bases, with 12 bases sitting between them. CDR3 length equals 15 residues. Germline V lookup: CDR1 LNHNV, CDR2 YYDKDF (reference sequence). The CDR3 DNA is TGTGCCACCAGCGCGGACAGACAGAGCACAGATACGCAGTATTTT. This gives the protein CATSADRQSTDTQYF.

This chain links TRBV29-1 with TRBJ2-1; 14 bases fit TRBD2. V gave up 4 bases and J gave up 7 bases; unmatched junction bases: 3. Germline V CDR1 and CDR2: SQVTM, ANQGSEA. The CDR3 loop spans 14 amino acids. The DNA for the CDR3 is TGCAGCGTTGCTCGGACTAGCGGGGGGAATGAGCAGTTCTTC. The encoded protein is CSVARTSGGNEQFF.

The chain carries TRBV24-1 and TRBJ2-1; 10 bases are shared with TRBD2. The trim removed 3 bases at V and 4 bases at J, leaving 5 bases unmatched. The CDR3 totals 16 residues. Germline assignment: CDR1 KGHDR and CDR2 SFDVKD. The CDR3 nucleotides are TGTGCCACCAGTGATACGACTAGCGGGCTATACAATGAGCAGTTCTTC. This translates into CATSDTTSGLYNEQFF.

The genes are TRBV2 and TRBJ1-1; D may be TRBD1 (6 bases). This CDR3 contains 13 residues. Deletions cut 6 bases from V and 4 bases from J, with 12 bases between. Germline-derived CDR1 and CDR2 are SNHLY and FYNNEI. CDR3 sequence: CASRLQGLTEAFF. In nucleotides, the CDR3 is TGTGCCAGCAGGTTACAGGGTCTCACTGAAGCTTTCTTT.

The chain has TRBV4-1 and TRBJ1-1; D is uncertain. Deletions cut 1 base from V and 5 bases from J, with 14 bases between. This CDR3 region has 15 residues. The germline gives CDR1 MGHRA, CDR2 YSYEKL. The CDR3 nucleotides are TGCGCCAGCAGCCAAGTTGCCTACAGAAAAACTGAAGCTTTCTTT. Translated: CASSQVAYRKTEAFF.

The chain combines TRBV11-1 with TRBJ2-1, with D perhaps matching TRBD2 (5 bases). Germline CDR1 SGHAT, CDR2 FQDESV (reference sequence). The V end lost 5 bases, the J end lost 4 bases, and 15 bases lay between the germline ends. The CDR3 spans 15 residues. The CDR3 loop is CASSPRTPTYNEQFF. The CDR3, as DNA: TGTGCCAGCAGCCCCAGGACTCCGACTTACAATGAGCAGTTCTTC.

The rearrangement uses TRBV15 and TRBJ2-2; unclear D gene. The CDR3 has 16 amino acids. Germline V CDR1 and CDR2: LNHNV, YYDKDF (reference sequence). V was pared by 5 bases and J by 3 bases, with 16 bases between. CDR3 bases: TGTGCCACCAGCGTAGTGGGCATTAAAGACACCGGGGAGCTGTTTTTT. This gives the protein CATSVVGIKDTGELFF.

Notes on this clone: At one of its ends the junction is not consistent with the germline gene, which may arise from a read error. The genes are TRBV6-5 and TRBJ2-7, with no clear D. The V gene's germline CDR1 is MNHEY and CDR2 SVGAGI. The CDR3 is made up of 14 amino acids. The CDR3, as DNA: TGTGCCAGCAGTTACTCAGAGTTCTCCTCCGAGCAGTACTTC. Amino acid sequence: CASSYSEFSSEQYF.

V usage is TRBV7-9 and J usage is TRBJ1-1; D is possibly TRBD1 (6 bases). The germline V gene encodes CDR1 SEHNR and CDR2 FQNEAQ (reference sequence). The CDR3 has 14 residues. Trimming pared 5 bases from V and 4 bases from J, leaving 14 bases between. The DNA of the CDR3 is TGTGCCAGCAGCCTCCGGGTGGGGGCCACTGAAGCTTTCTTT. Protein: CASSLRVGATEAFF.

V usage is TRBV3-1 (or the pseudogene TRBV3-2) and J usage is TRBJ1-2; D unresolved. CDR3 length: 16 residues. Germline V gives CDR1 LGHDT, CDR2 YNNKEL (reference sequence). V shed 0 bases and J shed 0 bases, with 11 bases lying between them. CDR3 region: CASSQDVRLANYGYTF. The CDR3 nucleotides are TGTGCCAGCAGCCAAGACGTGAGGTTAGCTAACTATGGCTACACCTTC.

This rearrangement joins TRBV9 to TRBJ2-1, with D possibly TRBD2 on 5 matching bases. Trimming stripped 4 bases from V and 9 bases from J, with 11 bases between. CDR3 length: 12 amino acids. Germline V gene sequence: CDR1 SGDLS, CDR2 YYNGEE. The CDR3 DNA reads TGTGCCAGCAGCTCGGGCGGGCTTGAGCAGTTCTTC. Translating it yields CASSSGGLEQFF.

The chain recombines TRBV27 with TRBJ2-7; 10 bases fit TRBD2. Germline values: CDR1 MNHEY, CDR2 SMNVEV (reference sequence). V gave up 6 bases and J gave up 4 bases; unmatched junction bases: 6. CDR3 size: 14 residues. The CDR3 loop is CASSSLAGLYEQYF. CDR3 coding DNA: TGTGCCAGCAGCTCACTAGCGGGGTTATACGAGCAGTACTTC.

The genes are TRBV9 and TRBJ1-6; no clear D. Germline lookup yields CDR1 SGDLS and CDR2 YYNGEE. This CDR3 spans 14 amino acids. V lost 0 bases to trimming and J lost 6 bases, with 7 bases between them. The CDR3: CASSVGEANSPLHF. CDR3 in DNA: TGTGCCAGCAGCGTAGGGGAGGCTAATTCACCCCTCCACTTT.

The chain employs TRBV7-8 and TRBJ2-7, with TRBD1 matching 9 bases. CDR3 size: 15 residues. Losses at the gene ends were 7 bases for V and 2 bases for J; bases not matched to a gene: 9. Per the germline V gene, CDR1 is SGHVS and CDR2 is FQNEAQ. As DNA, the CDR3 is TGTGCCAGCACTCCCGGGGGGACAGGGCCCTACGAGCAGTACTTC. Translating it yields CASTPGGTGPYEQYF. Full variable domain (missing parts from reference TRBV7-8 and TRBJ2-7): GAGVSQSPRYKVAKRGQDVALRCDPISGHVSLFWYQQALGQGPEFLTYFQNEAQLDKSGLPSDRFFAERPEGSVSTLKIQRTQQEDSAVYLCASTPGGTGPYEQYFGPGTRLTVT.

The chain joins TRBV28 to TRBJ2-7; D possibly corresponds to TRBD2 (6 bases). Germline V gene data show CDR1 as MDHEN and CDR2 as SYDVKM. The CDR3 loop spans 14 amino acids. V lost 3 bases, J lost 5 bases, and 14 bases lay in between. CDR3 DNA: TGTGCCAGCAGTTTCGGGACTCCCGAGAACGAGCAGTACTTC. Its translation: CASSFGTPENEQYF. Full variable domain (outside the CDR3, taken from reference TRBV28 and TRBJ2-7): DVKVTQSSRYLVKRTGEKVFLECVQDMDHENMFWYRQDPGLGLRLIYFSYDVKMKEKGDIPEGYSVSREKKERFSLILESASTNQTSMYLCASSFGTPENEQYFGPGTRLTVT.